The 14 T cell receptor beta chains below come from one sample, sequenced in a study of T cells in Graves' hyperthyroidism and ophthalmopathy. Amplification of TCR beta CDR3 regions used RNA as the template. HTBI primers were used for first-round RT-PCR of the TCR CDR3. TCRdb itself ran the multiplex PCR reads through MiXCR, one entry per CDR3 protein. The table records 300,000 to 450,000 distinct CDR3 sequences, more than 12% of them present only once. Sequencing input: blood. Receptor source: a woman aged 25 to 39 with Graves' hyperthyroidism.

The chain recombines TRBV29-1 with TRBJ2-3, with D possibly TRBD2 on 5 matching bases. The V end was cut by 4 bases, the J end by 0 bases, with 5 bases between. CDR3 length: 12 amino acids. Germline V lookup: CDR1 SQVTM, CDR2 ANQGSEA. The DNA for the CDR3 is TGCAGCGTTGGAGGGAGCACAGATACGCAGTATTTT. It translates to CSVGGSTDTQYF.

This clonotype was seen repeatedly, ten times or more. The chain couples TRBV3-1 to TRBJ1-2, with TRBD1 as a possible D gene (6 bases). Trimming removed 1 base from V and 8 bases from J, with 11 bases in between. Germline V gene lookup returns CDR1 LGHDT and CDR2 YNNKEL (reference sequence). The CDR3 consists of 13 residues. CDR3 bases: TGTGCCAGCAGCCAAGCCTCCAGGGGAGGCTACACCTTC. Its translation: CASSQASRGGYTF.

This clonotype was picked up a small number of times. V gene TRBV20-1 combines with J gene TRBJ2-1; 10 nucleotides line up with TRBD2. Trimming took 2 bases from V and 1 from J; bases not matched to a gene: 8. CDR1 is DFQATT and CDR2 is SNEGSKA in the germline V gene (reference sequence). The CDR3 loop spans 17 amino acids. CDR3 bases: TGCAGTGCTAGACTCACTAGCGGGAAGGGTTCCTACAATGAGCAGTTCTTC. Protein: CSARLTSGKGSYNEQFF.

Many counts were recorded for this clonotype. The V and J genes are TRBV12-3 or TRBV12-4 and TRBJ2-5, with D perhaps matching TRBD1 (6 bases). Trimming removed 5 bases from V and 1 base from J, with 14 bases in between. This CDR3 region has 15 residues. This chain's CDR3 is CASSPPDRSQETQYF. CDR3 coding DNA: TGTGCCAGCAGTCCGCCCGACAGGAGCCAAGAGACCCAGTACTTC.

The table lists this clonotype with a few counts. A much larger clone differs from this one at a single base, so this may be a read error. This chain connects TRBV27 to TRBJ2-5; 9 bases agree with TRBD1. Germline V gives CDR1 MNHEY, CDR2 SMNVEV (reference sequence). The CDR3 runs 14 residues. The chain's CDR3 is CASSFGQGRETQCF. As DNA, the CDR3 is TGTGCCAGCAGCTTCGGACAGGGGCGGGAGACCCAGTGCTTC.

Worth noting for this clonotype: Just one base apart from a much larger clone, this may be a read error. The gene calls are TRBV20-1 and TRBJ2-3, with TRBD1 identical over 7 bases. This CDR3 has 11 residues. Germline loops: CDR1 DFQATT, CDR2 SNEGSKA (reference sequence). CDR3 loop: CSASGTDAQYF. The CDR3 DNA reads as TGCAGCGCGTCGGGGACAGATGCGCAGTATTTT.

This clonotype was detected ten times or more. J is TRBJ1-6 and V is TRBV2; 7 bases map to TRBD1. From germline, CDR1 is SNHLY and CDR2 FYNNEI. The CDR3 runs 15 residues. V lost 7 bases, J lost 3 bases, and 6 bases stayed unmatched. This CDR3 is CASTPGQDYNSPLHF. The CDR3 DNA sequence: TGTGCCAGCACCCCAGGACAGGACTATAATTCACCCCTCCACTTT. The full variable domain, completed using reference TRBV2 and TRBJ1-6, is EPEVTQTPSHQVTQMGQEVILRCVPISNHLYFYWYRQILGQKVEFLVSFYNNEISEKSEIFDDQFSVERPDGSNFTLKIRSTKLEDSAMYFCASTPGQDYNSPLHFGNGTRLTVT.

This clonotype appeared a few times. CDR3 nucleotide sequence: TGCAGCGTTTCGATACCGGGATATCGTGGGGAGCAGTTCTTC. This encodes CSVSIPGYRGEQFF. The rearrangement joins TRBV29-1 to TRBJ2-1, with D possibly TRBD2 on 5 matching bases. Germline V gene sequence: CDR1 SQVTM, CDR2 ANQGSEA. The CDR3 runs 14 residues. V lost 5 bases and J lost 10, with 21 bases in between.

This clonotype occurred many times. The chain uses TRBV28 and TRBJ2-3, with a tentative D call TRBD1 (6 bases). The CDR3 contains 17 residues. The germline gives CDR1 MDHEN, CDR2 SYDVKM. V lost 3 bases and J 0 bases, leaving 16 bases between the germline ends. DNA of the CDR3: TGTGCCAGCAGTTTTTTTTCAGGGGTCGGTAGCACAGATACGCAGTATTTT. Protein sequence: CASSFFSGVGSTDTQYF. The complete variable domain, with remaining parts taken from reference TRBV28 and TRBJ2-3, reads DVKVTQSSRYLVKRTGEKVFLECVQDMDHENMFWYRQDPGLGLRLIYFSYDVKMKEKGDIPEGYSVSREKKERFSLILESASTNQTSMYLCASSFFSGVGSTDTQYFGPGTRLTVL.

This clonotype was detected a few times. CDR3 sequence reads: CASALAGGETQYF. The CDR3 nucleotides are TGCGCCAGCGCACTAGCGGGAGGAGAGACCCAGTACTTC. The chain uses TRBV10-1 and TRBJ2-5; 12 nucleotides line up with TRBD2. J was trimmed by 4 bases and V by 8 bases; bases with no gene match: 2. From germline, CDR1 is WNHNN and CDR2 SYGVQD (reference sequence). The CDR3 has 13 amino acids.

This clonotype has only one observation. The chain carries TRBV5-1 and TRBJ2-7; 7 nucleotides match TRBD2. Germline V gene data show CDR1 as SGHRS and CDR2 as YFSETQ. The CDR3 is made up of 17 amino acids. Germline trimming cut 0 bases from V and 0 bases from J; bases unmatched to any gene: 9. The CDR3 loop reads CASSLVASGYSSYEQYF. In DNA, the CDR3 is TGCGCCAGCAGCTTGGTGGCTAGCGGTTATAGCTCCTACGAGCAGTACTTC.

The CDR3 DNA is TGTGCCAGCACCTCCACCGACAGGGTAGGCTCACCCCTCCACTTT. This encodes CASTSTDRVGSPLHF. The rearrangement links TRBV28 to TRBJ1-6, with 7 bases that match TRBD1. CDR1 and CDR2 (germline): MDHEN, SYDVKM. This CDR3 spans 15 amino acids. The junction had 13 bases not matched to a gene; V was cut back by 7 bases and J by 10 bases.

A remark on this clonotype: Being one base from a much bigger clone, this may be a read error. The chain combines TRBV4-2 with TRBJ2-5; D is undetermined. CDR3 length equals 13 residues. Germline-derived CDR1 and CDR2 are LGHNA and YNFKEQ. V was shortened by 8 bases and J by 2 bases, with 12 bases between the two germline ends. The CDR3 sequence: CASGRQNQETQYF. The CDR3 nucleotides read TGTGCCAGCGGCCGACAAAATCAAGAGACCCAGTACTTC.

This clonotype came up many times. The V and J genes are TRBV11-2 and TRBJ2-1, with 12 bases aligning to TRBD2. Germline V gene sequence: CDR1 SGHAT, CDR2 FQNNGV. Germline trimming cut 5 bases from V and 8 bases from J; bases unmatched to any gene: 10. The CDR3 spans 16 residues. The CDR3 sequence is CASSDWTSGIGDEQFF. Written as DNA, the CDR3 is TGTGCCAGCAGCGACTGGACTAGCGGGATAGGGGATGAGCAGTTCTTC.